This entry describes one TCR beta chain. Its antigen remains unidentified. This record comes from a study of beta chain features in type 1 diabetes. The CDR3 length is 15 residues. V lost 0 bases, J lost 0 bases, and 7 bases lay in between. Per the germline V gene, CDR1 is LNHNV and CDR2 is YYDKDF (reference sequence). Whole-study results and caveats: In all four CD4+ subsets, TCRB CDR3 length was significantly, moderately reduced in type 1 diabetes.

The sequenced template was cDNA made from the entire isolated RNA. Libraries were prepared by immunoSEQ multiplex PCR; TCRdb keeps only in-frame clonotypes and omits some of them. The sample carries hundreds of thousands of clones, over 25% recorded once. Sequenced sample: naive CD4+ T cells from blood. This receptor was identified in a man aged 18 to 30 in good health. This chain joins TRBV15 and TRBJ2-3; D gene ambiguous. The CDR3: CATSRDRASTDTQYF. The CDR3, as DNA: TGTGCCACCAGCAGAGATCGGGCTAGCACAGATACGCAGTATTTT.